A selection of T cell receptor beta chains follows, all from one sample in a study of tumor-infiltrating lymphocytes in localized non-small cell lung cancer. Assay: immunoSEQ multiplex PCR; the TCRdb copy retains only in-frame clones and omits some. The sample lists roughly 6,200 clones, 75% to 85% occurring once. Sequenced sample: uninvolved lung tissue not adjacent to the tumor. These receptors were obtained from a human donor with non-small cell lung cancer. Each CDR3 is given with its conserved first and last residue. A D gene is named only where the DNA matches it firmly. The size of a clone is reported for some rows only, either as once, few or many, or as a class for expanded clones.

NA TRBJ1-1 NA 15 TRBV6-1 TGTGCCAGCAGTGAAGGAACAGCGATGAACACTGAAGCTTTCTTT CASSEGTAMNTEAFF
TRBD1 TRBJ1-2 NA 17 TRBV4-3 TGCGCCAGCAGCCGACATCGAGGAACAGGGGCTAGCTATGGCTACACCTTC CASSRHRGTGASYGYTF
TRBD1 TRBJ1-2 NA 15 TRBV6-1 TGTGCCAGCACTCGGACAGGGGGCAACAACTATGGCTACACCTTC CASTRTGGNNYGYTF
NA TRBJ2-7 NA 15 TRBV7-8 TGTGCCAGCAGCGCGCCTAGTGGCGGCTCCTACGAGCAGTACTTC CASSAPSGGSYEQYF
TRBD2 TRBJ2-1 few 16 TRBV19 TGTGCCAGTAGTATGACTAGCGGGATGGTTGTCAATGAGCAGTTCTTC CASSMTSGMVVNEQFF
NA TRBJ2-1 NA 14 TRBV7-3 TGTGCCAGCAGCTCGGGTCTTTCCTCCCATGAGCAGTTCTTC CASSSGLSSHEQFF
TRBD1 TRBJ2-1 NA 17 TRBV5-1 TGCGCCAGCAGCTTGACTAAAACAGGGGAGTCTCACAATGAGCAGTTCTTC CASSLTKTGESHNEQFF
TRBD2 TRBJ2-1 once 16 TRBV6-4 TGTGCCAGCAGTGACTCCAGTAGCGGGGGGTACAATGAGCAGTTCTTC CASSDSSSGGYNEQFF
NA TRBJ2-3 NA 11 TRBV5-6 TGTGCCAGCAGCTTGGAGGATACGCAGTATTTT CASSLEDTQYF
NA TRBJ2-7 NA 13 TRBV29-1 TGCAGCGTTGAAGATGCGCGGGGCTACGAGCAGTACTTC CSVEDARGYEQYF
NA TRBJ1-2 NA 12 TRBV28 TGTGCCAGCAGTACGACAGACTATGGCTACACCTTC CASSTTDYGYTF
TRBD2 TRBJ2-5 NA 17 TRBV4-1 TGCGCCAGCAGCCAAGTACAGGCTAGCGGGAGGCAAGAGACCCAGTACTTC CASSQVQASGRQETQYF
NA TRBJ1-2 NA 15 TRBV28 TGTGCCAGCAGACTACCGGGGGTCCAACCCTATGGCTACACCTTC CASRLPGVQPYGYTF
TRBD1 TRBJ2-1 NA 14 TRBV7-2 TGTGCCAGCAGCTTAGGGGGACAGGGGGGTGAGCAGTTCTTC CASSLGGQGGEQFF
NA TRBJ2-1 NA 16 TRBV18 TGTGCCAGCTCATCGATATTAGCGGATACCTACAATGAGCAGTTCTTC CASSSILADTYNEQFF
NA TRBJ2-2 few 13 TRBV11-2 TGTGCCAGCAGCCTATTGGCGGGCGGGGAGCTGTTTTTT CASSLLAGGELFF
NA TRBJ2-3 NA 16 TRBV11-3 TGTGCCAGCAGCCTGAGGCGGGGTGCTGGTTCAGATACGCAGTATTTT CASSLRRGAGSDTQYF
TRBD2 TRBJ2-3 NA 16 TRBV5-4 TGTGCCAGCAGCTTGGAGACTAGCCTTGGGGGAGATACGCAGTATTTT CASSLETSLGGDTQYF
TRBD2 TRBJ2-1 few 19 TRBV5-1 TGCGCCAGCAGCTTGGAGTTAGCGGGGGCCCTGAGCTCCTACAATGAGCAGTTCTTC CASSLELAGALSSYNEQFF
TRBD2 TRBJ2-2 NA 17 TRBV7-2 TGTGCCAGCAGCCCTACGAAGGGGACACGGGGGGGCGGGGAGCTGTTTTTT CASSPTKGTRGGGELFF
TRBD2 TRBJ2-5 NA 16 TRBV25-1 TGTGCCAGCAGTGAGAGACTAGCGGGGGCACAAGAGACCCAGTACTTC CASSERLAGAQETQYF
NA TRBJ2-5 NA 15 TRBV6-5 TGTGCCAGCAGCCTACTCCCAGGGGTCCAAGAGACCCAGTACTTC CASSLLPGVQETQYF
NA TRBJ1-5 few 14 TRBV29-1 TGCAGCGTACCCGGGGTGGGGCGAAATCAGCCCCAGCATTTT CSVPGVGRNQPQHF
NA TRBJ1-4 once 14 TRBV5-4 TGTGCCAGCAGCTTGGCAAGCGGTAATGAAAAACTGTTTTTT CASSLASGNEKLFF
TRBD2 TRBJ2-7 few 15 TRBV5-4 TGTGCCAGCAGCGTGGGACTAGCGCCGACCTACGAGCAGTACTTC CASSVGLAPTYEQYF
TRBD1 TRBJ2-6 few 16 TRBV11-2 TGTGCCAGCACACACAGGGGAACTTCTGGGGCCAACGTCCTGACTTTC CASTHRGTSGANVLTF
NA TRBJ2-2 NA 13 TRBV27 TGTGCCAGCAGTGATGGTAACACCGGGGAGCTGTTTTTT CASSDGNTGELFF
TRBD2 TRBJ2-5 NA 17 TRBV28 TGTGCCAGCAGTCCCGCGCGACTAGCGGGAGGCCGGGAGACCCAGTACTTC CASSPARLAGGRETQYF
NA TRBJ1-5 once 14 TRBV2 TGTGCCAGCAGGCGGGGTAATGACAATCAGCCCCAGCATTTT CASRRGNDNQPQHF
NA TRBJ2-3 NA 13 TRBV14 TGTGCCAGCAGCCAAGAGGGCTTCGCAGCGCAGTATTTT CASSQEGFAAQYF
NA TRBJ2-1 once 12 TRBV5-1 TGCGCCAGTAGGAGGGACAACAATGAGCAGTTCTTC CASRRDNNEQFF
NA TRBJ2-7 NA 14 TRBV7-2 TGTGCCAGCAGCTTAATGGGGTTCTCCTACGAGCAGTACTTC CASSLMGFSYEQYF
NA TRBJ2-6 NA 16 TRBV7-8 TGTGCCAGCAGTTACCCTAAGGGGCCTGGGGCCAACGTCCTGACTTTC CASSYPKGPGANVLTF
NA TRBJ2-7 NA 15 TRBV7-2 TGTGCCAGCACCCCTCTTGGACAGTTCATCGACGAGCAGTACTTC CASTPLGQFIDEQYF
TRBD1 TRBJ2-2 NA 17 TRBV5-6 TGTGCCAGCAGCTTGGTCGTGACAGGGGCTGAGACCGGGGAGCTGTTTTTT CASSLVVTGAETGELFF
TRBD1 TRBJ2-7 NA 16 TRBV5-4 TGTGCCAGCAGCTTGGACCCGACAGGGGACTCCTACGAGCAGTACTTC CASSLDPTGDSYEQYF
TRBD1 TRBJ1-6 few 15 TRBV7-2 TGTGCCAGCAGCTTAGATAACAGGGGTTATTCACCCCTCCACTTT CASSLDNRGYSPLHF
NA TRBJ2-7 NA 12 TRBV10-2 TGCGCCAGCAGAAGGACTGGTTACGAGCAGTACTTC CASRRTGYEQYF
NA TRBJ1-2 medium-sized 13 TRBV7-2 TGTGCCAGCAGCTTGGGAGGGGTGCGGGGCTACACCTTC CASSLGGVRGYTF
NA TRBJ2-7 NA 15 TRBV19 TGTGCCAGTAGCCCGTACGCCGGTTTCTCCTACGAGCAGTACTTC CASSPYAGFSYEQYF
NA TRBJ1-2 NA 13 TRBV25-1 TGTGCCAGCAGGACGGGGGAAAGAGATGGCTACACCTTC CASRTGERDGYTF
NA TRBJ2-1 few 14 TRBV5-1 TGCGCCAGCAGCTCAGGGACGCTTCCAAATGAGCAGTTCTTC CASSSGTLPNEQFF
NA TRBJ1-5 NA 14 TRBV7-2 TGTGCCAGCAGCTCGGGACAAACTCACGAGCCCCAGCATTTT CASSSGQTHEPQHF
NA TRBJ2-5 NA 16 TRBV7-6 TGTGCCAGCAGCCCCCTCGGACAGTCGCGGAGGGAGACCCAGTACTTC CASSPLGQSRRETQYF
NA TRBJ2-5 NA 15 TRBV7-2 TGTGCCAGCACCCCAGGCGGAAACGGCCAAGAGACCCAGTACTTC CASTPGGNGQETQYF
TRBD2 TRBJ2-1 NA 15 TRBV7-9 TGTGCCAGCAGCTTAGACGGGACTAGCTACAATGAGCAGTTCTTC CASSLDGTSYNEQFF
NA TRBJ1-6 medium-sized 13 TRBV9 TGTGCCAGCAGCGTAGCCGAGGGCTCACCCCTCCACTTT CASSVAEGSPLHF
NA TRBJ2-7 once 13 TRBV6-5 TGTGCCAGCAGTTACTCCCTAGCTGACGAGCAGTACTTC CASSYSLADEQYF
NA TRBJ2-3 NA 14 TRBV5-1 TGCGCCAGCAGCTTCATCCAGCAGAGAGATACGCAGTATTTT CASSFIQQRDTQYF
NA TRBJ2-4 NA 16 TRBV7-3 TGTGCCAGCAACTTTGTCCGCCGCCGTTCCTTAAACATTCAGTACTTC CASNFVRRRSLNIQYF